The T cell receptor beta chain under discussion was sequenced for a study of T-cell memory formation after mild COVID-19. Study context: Most TCR clusters belonged to a single donor.

As regards this clonotype: No antigen is known for it.

Whole-study findings and limits: Clones from the second wave (peaking day 37) had unconfirmed SARS-CoV-2 specificity.

CDR3 length equals 16 residues. Germline V gene data show CDR1 as MNHEY and CDR2 as SVGEGT. Unmatched junction bases numbered 5, after V lost 4 bases and J lost 0 bases. TCRdb passed the 5' RACE reads through MiXCR, listing each CDR3 protein once. The sample yields about 140,000 distinct CDR3 sequences, 11% to 15% seen once. V gene TRBV6-2 or TRBV6-3 combines with J gene TRBJ1-5; TRBD1 aligns across 8 bases. The sequencing input was PBMCs or a T cell subset sorted from them (not recorded which). The source is an adult woman who had mild COVID-19 (a few samples of this study predate the infection). Cell type and time point are not known. CDR3 bases: TGTGCCAGCAGTTCAATGACAGGGGATAGCAATCAGCCCCAGCATTTT. Protein: CASSSMTGDSNQPQHF.